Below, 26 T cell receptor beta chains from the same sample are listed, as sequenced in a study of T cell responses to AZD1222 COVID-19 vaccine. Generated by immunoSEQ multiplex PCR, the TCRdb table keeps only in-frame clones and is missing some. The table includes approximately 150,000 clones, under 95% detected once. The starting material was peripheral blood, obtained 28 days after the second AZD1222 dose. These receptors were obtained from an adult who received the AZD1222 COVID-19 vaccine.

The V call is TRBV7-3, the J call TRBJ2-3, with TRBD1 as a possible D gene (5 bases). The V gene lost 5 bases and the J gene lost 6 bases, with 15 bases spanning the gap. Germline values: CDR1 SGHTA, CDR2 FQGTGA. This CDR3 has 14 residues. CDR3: CASSPRAGSDTQYF. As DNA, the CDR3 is TGTGCCAGCAGCCCCCGAGCAGGGTCGGATACGCAGTATTTT.

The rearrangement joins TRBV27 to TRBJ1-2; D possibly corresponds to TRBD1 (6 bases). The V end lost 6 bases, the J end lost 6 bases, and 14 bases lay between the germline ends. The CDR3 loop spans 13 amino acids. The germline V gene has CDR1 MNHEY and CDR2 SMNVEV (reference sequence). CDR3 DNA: TGTGCCAGCAGCAACAGGGCTAGCGATGGCTACACCTTC. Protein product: CASSNRASDGYTF.

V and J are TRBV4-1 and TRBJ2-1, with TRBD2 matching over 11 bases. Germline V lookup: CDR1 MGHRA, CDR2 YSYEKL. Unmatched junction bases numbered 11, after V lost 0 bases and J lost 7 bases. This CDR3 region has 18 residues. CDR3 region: CASSQDQRSGRANNEQFF. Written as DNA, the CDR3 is TGCGCCAGCAGCCAAGATCAACGTAGCGGGAGGGCCAATAATGAGCAGTTCTTC.

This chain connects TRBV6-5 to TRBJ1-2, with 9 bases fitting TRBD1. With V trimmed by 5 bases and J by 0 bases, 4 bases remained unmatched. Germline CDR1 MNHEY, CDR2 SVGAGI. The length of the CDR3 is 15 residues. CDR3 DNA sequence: TGTGCCAGCAGTCCTAACAGGGGGCCTAACTATGGCTACACCTTC. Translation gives CASSPNRGPNYGYTF.

CDR3 region: CASSRAMNTEAFF. The CDR3 region has the DNA TGCGCCAGCAGTCGAGCCATGAACACTGAAGCTTTCTTT. The V gene is TRBV10-2, the J gene TRBJ1-1; unclear D gene. With 5 bases removed from V and 0 bases from J, the gap between germline ends came to 7 bases. The CDR3 is 13 amino acids. The germline V gene encodes CDR1 WSHSY and CDR2 SAAADI.

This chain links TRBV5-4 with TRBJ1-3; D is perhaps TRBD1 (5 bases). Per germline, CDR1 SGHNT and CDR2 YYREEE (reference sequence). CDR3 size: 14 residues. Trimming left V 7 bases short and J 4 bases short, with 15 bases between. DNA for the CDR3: TGTGCCAGCTCAAACCGGGACGCGGGAAACACCATATATTTT. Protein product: CASSNRDAGNTIYF.

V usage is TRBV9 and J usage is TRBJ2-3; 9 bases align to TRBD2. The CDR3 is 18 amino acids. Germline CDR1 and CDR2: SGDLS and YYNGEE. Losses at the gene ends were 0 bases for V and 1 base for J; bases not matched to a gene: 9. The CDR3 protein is CASSVAPIAGVRTDTQYF. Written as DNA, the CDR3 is TGTGCCAGCAGCGTAGCTCCCATAGCGGGAGTCCGCACAGATACGCAGTATTTT.

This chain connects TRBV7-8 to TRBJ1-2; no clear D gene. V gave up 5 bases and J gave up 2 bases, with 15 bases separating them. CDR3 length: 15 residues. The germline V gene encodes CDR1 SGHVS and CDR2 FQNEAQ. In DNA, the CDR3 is TGTGCCAGCAGCCCCCGACTAGGAGGCAACTATGGCTACACCTTC. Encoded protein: CASSPRLGGNYGYTF.

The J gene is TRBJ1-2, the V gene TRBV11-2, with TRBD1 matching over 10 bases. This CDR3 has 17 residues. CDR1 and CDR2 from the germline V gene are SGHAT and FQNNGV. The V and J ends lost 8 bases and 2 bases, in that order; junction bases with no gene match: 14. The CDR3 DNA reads TGTGCCAGCCGGGGCCCTACCGGGACAGGGGACAACTATGGCTACACCTTC. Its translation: CASRGPTGTGDNYGYTF.

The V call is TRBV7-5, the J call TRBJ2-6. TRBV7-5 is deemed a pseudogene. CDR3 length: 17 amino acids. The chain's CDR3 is CARSYRDAEQGANVLTF. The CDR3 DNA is TGTGCCAGAAGCTACCGGGACGCCGAACAGGGGGCCAACGTCCTGACTTTC.

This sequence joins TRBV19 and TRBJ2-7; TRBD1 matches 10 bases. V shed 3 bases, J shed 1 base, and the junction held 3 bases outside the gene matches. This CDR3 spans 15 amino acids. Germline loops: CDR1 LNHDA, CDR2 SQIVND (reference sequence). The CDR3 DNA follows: TGTGCCAGTAGTATCTGGACAGGGGGGTCCTACGAGCAGTACTTC. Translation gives CASSIWTGGSYEQYF.

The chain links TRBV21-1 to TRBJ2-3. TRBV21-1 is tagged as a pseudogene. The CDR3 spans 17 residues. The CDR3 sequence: CASSSSDGFLSTDTQYF. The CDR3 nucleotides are TGTGCCAGCAGCTCTTCGGACGGATTTCTTTCCACAGATACGCAGTATTTT.

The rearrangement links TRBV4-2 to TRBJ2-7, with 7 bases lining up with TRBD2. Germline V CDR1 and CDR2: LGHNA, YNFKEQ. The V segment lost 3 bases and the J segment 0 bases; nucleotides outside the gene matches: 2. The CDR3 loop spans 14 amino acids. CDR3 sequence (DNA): TGTGCCAGCAGCCATCCTAGCGGCTCCTACGAGCAGTACTTC. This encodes CASSHPSGSYEQYF.

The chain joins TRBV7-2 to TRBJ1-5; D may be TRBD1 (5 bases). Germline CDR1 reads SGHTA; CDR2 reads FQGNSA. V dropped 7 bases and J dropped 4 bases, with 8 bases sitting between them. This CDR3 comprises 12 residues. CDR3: CASTGGNQPQHF. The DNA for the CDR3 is TGTGCCAGCACTGGGGGGAATCAGCCCCAGCATTTT.

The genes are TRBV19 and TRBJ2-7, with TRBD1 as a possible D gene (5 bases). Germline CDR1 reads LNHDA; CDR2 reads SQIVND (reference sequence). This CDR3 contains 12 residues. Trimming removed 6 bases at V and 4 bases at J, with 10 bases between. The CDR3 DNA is TGTGCCAGTAGCCAGGGATGGTACGAGCAGTACTTC. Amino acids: CASSQGWYEQYF.

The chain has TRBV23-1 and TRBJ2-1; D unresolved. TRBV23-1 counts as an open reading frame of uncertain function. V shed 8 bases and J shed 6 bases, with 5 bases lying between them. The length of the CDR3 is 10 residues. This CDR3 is CASDINEQFF. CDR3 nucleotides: TGCGCCAGCGATATCAATGAGCAGTTCTTC.

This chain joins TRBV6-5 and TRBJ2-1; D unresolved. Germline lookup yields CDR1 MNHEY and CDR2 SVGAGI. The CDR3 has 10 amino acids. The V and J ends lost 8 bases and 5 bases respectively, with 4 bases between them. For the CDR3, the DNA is TGTGCCAGCGGCCACAATGAGCAGTTCTTC. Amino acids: CASGHNEQFF.

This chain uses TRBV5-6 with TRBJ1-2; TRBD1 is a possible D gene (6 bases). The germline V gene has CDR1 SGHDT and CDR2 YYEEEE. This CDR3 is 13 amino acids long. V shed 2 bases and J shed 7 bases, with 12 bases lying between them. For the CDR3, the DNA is TGTGCCAGCAGCTTTCAGGGGTTTCCTGGCTACACCTTC. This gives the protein CASSFQGFPGYTF. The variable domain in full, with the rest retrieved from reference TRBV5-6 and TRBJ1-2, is DAGVTQSPTHLIKTRGQQVTLRCSPKSGHDTVSWYQQALGQGPQFIFQYYEEEERQRGNFPDRFSGHQFPNYSSELNVNALLLGDSALYLCASSFQGFPGYTFGSGTRLTVV.

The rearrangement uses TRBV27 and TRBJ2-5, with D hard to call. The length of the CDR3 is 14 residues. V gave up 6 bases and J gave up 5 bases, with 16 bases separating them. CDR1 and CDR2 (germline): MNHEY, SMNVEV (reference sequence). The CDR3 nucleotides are TGTGCCAGCAGCCCCCTAGGTAGTTCTGAGACCCAGTACTTC. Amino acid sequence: CASSPLGSSETQYF.

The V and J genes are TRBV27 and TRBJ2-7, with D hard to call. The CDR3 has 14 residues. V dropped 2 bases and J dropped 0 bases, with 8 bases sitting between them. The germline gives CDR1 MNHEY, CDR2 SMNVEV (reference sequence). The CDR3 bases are TGTGCCAGCAGTTTAAAAATTACCTCCTACGAGCAGTACTTC. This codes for CASSLKITSYEQYF.

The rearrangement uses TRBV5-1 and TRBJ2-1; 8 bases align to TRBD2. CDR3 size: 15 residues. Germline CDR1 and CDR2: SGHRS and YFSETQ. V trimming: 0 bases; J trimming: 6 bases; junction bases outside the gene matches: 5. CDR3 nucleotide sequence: TGCGCCAGCAGCTTGGAAATAGCGGGAAGCAATGAGCAGTTCTTC. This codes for CASSLEIAGSNEQFF.

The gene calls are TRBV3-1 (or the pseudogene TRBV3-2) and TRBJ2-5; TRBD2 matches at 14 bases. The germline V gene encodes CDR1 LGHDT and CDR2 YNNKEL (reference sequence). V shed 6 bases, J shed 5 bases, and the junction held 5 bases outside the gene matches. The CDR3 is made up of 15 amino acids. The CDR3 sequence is CASRTSGRAEETQYF. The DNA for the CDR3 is TGTGCCAGCAGGACTAGCGGGAGGGCCGAGGAGACCCAGTACTTC.

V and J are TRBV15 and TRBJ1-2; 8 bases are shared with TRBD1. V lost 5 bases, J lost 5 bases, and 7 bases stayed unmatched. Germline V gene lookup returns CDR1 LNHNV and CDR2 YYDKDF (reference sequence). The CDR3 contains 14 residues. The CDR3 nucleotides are TGTGCCACCAGCCGTGGACAGGGTTGGTATGGCTACACCTTC. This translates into CATSRGQGWYGYTF.

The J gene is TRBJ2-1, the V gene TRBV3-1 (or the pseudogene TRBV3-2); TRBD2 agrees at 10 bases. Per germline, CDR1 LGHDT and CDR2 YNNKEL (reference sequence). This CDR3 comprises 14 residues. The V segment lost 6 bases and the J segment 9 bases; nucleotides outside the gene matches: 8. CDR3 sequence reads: CASSPSGRAAEQFF. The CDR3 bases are TGTGCCAGCAGTCCAAGCGGGAGGGCCGCTGAGCAGTTCTTC.

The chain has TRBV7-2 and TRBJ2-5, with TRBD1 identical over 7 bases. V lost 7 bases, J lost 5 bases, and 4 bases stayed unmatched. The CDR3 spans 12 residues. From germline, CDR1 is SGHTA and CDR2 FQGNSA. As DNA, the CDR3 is TGTGCCAGCAACCAGGGGGTGGAGACCCAGTACTTC. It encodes CASNQGVETQYF.

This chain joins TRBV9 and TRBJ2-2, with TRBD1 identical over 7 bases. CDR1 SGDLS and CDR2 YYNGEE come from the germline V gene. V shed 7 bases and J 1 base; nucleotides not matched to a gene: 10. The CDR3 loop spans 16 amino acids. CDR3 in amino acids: CASGRDSPVNTGELFF. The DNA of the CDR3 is TGTGCCAGCGGAAGGGACAGCCCAGTGAACACCGGGGAGCTGTTTTTT.